Listed below are T cell receptor beta chains from one sample, sequenced in a study of T cell clones after liver transplantation. The table came from immunoSEQ multiplex PCR; TCRdb's copy has only in-frame clones and leaves some out. Of over 50,000 clones listed, less than 90% were seen once; the top ten hold approximately 14%. Sample: CD8+ T cells from blood, taken 12 months after liver transplant. The receptors were sampled from a human patient who received a liver transplant. Some T cells may be provided by the graft donor. The CDR3 runs from the conserved cysteine through the conserved F or W. D genes are given only for firm matches. Only part of the rows carry a size: once, few, many, or a class if the clone is expanded.

CDR3aa: CASSVPYEQYF
CDR3nt: TGTGCCAGCAGCGTCCCCTACGAGCAGTACTTC
abundance: few
d_gene: NA
j_gene: TRBJ2-7
v_gene: TRBV2

CDR3aa: CASSFEIGGANTEAFF
CDR3nt: TGTGCCAGCAGTTTTGAGATCGGGGGCGCGAACACTGAAGCTTTCTTT
abundance: NA
d_gene: NA
j_gene: TRBJ1-1
v_gene: TRBV28

CDR3aa: CASSQGRYEQYF
CDR3nt: TGTGCCAGCAGCCAAGGGAGATACGAGCAGTACTTC
abundance: NA
d_gene: NA
j_gene: TRBJ2-7
v_gene: TRBV7-9

CDR3aa: CASSIYSNEKLFF
CDR3nt: TGTGCCAGTAGTATTTACAGTAATGAAAAACTGTTTTTT
abundance: few
d_gene: NA
j_gene: TRBJ1-4
v_gene: TRBV19

CDR3aa: CASSLDPSGGASYEQYF
CDR3nt: TGCGCCAGCAGCCTTGACCCATCCGGGGGAGCCTCCTACGAGCAGTACTTC
abundance: NA
d_gene: NA
j_gene: TRBJ2-7
v_gene: TRBV4-1

CDR3aa: CASSGGPEQYF
CDR3nt: TGTGCCAGCAGCGGGGGTCCGGAGCAGTACTTC
abundance: NA
d_gene: NA
j_gene: TRBJ2-7
v_gene: TRBV28

CDR3aa: CSVDHTDTQYF
CDR3nt: TGCAGCGTTGATCACACAGATACGCAGTATTTT
abundance: NA
d_gene: NA
j_gene: TRBJ2-3
v_gene: TRBV29-1

CDR3aa: CASRGGTDTQYF
CDR3nt: TGTGCCAGCAGGGGGGGGACAGATACGCAGTATTTT
abundance: NA
d_gene: TRBD2
j_gene: TRBJ2-3
v_gene: TRBV25-1

CDR3aa: CASLDQGTGELFF
CDR3nt: TGTGCCAGCTTAGATCAGGGGACCGGGGAGCTGTTTTTT
abundance: few
d_gene: NA
j_gene: TRBJ2-2
v_gene: TRBV2

CDR3aa: CASSFQGSSYEQYF
CDR3nt: TGCGCCAGCAGCTTTCAGGGGAGCTCCTACGAGCAGTACTTC
abundance: many
d_gene: NA
j_gene: TRBJ2-7
v_gene: TRBV5-1

CDR3aa: CASSLAGMGNQPQHF
CDR3nt: TGTGCCAGCAGTTTAGCGGGCATGGGCAATCAGCCCCAGCATTTT
abundance: NA
d_gene: NA
j_gene: TRBJ1-5
v_gene: TRBV28

CDR3aa: CASSLAGTPEGTEAFF
CDR3nt: TGCGCCAGCAGCTTGGCCGGGACACCTGAGGGCACTGAAGCTTTCTTT
abundance: NA
d_gene: NA
j_gene: TRBJ1-1
v_gene: TRBV5-1

CDR3aa: CASSFGAGSNEQYF
CDR3nt: TGTGCCAGCAGCTTTGGGGCAGGCTCCAACGAGCAGTACTTC
abundance: NA
d_gene: NA
j_gene: TRBJ2-7
v_gene: TRBV7-7

CDR3aa: CASSSRGGGGDTIYF
CDR3nt: TGCGCCAGCAGCTCACGTGGAGGTGGTGGTGACACCATATATTTT
abundance: NA
d_gene: NA
j_gene: TRBJ1-3
v_gene: TRBV5-1

CDR3aa: CASSLVSSGSSILDTQYF
CDR3nt: TGTGCCAGCAGCTTGGTGTCTAGCGGGAGTAGTATTTTGGATACGCAGTATTTT
abundance: NA
d_gene: TRBD2
j_gene: TRBJ2-3
v_gene: TRBV5-6

CDR3aa: CASSPPGGTDTQYF
CDR3nt: TGTGCCAGTAGTCCCCCGGGTGGCACAGATACGCAGTATTTT
abundance: once
d_gene: NA
j_gene: TRBJ2-3
v_gene: TRBV19

CDR3aa: CASTGLKGTGKDYEQYF
CDR3nt: TGTGCCAGCACGGGCCTGAAGGGGACGGGAAAGGACTACGAGCAGTACTTC
abundance: NA
d_gene: NA
j_gene: TRBJ2-7
v_gene: TRBV27

CDR3aa: CASRPVASYEQYF
CDR3nt: TGTGCCAGCAGGCCGGTAGCGTCCTACGAGCAGTACTTC
abundance: few
d_gene: NA
j_gene: TRBJ2-7
v_gene: TRBV6-1

CDR3aa: CASSQGPLNTEAFF
CDR3nt: TGCGCCAGCAGCCAGGGACCGCTGAACACTGAAGCTTTCTTT
abundance: NA
d_gene: NA
j_gene: TRBJ1-1
v_gene: TRBV4-1

CDR3aa: CASSFDSANTGELFF
CDR3nt: TGTGCCAGCAGCTTCGACAGCGCGAACACCGGGGAGCTGTTTTTT
abundance: NA
d_gene: NA
j_gene: TRBJ2-2
v_gene: TRBV11-2

CDR3aa: CASSLDSPYNEQFF
CDR3nt: TGTGCCAGCAGCCTAGACAGTCCCTACAATGAGCAGTTCTTC
abundance: NA
d_gene: NA
j_gene: TRBJ2-1
v_gene: TRBV7-8

CDR3aa: CASSIEGLGNQPQHF
CDR3nt: TGTGCCAGTAGTATCGAGGGGCTCGGCAATCAGCCCCAGCATTTT
abundance: NA
d_gene: NA
j_gene: TRBJ1-5
v_gene: TRBV19

CDR3aa: CASRWAAVTDTQYF
CDR3nt: TGTGCCAGCAGATGGGCAGCTGTCACAGATACGCAGTATTTT
abundance: NA
d_gene: NA
j_gene: TRBJ2-3
v_gene: TRBV27

CDR3aa: CASSEYSGLAGEQFF
CDR3nt: TGTGCCAGCAGTGAATATTCAGGATTAGCCGGTGAGCAGTTCTTC
abundance: medium-sized
d_gene: NA
j_gene: TRBJ2-1
v_gene: TRBV25-1

CDR3aa: CAIRGEQGETYNEQFF
CDR3nt: TGTGCCATCAGGGGGGAGCAGGGGGAGACCTACAATGAGCAGTTCTTC
abundance: NA
d_gene: TRBD1
j_gene: TRBJ2-1
v_gene: TRBV10-3

CDR3aa: CASSEYPGLATDTQYF
CDR3nt: TGTGCCAGCAGTGAATATCCCGGACTAGCCACAGATACGCAGTATTTT
abundance: NA
d_gene: TRBD2
j_gene: TRBJ2-3
v_gene: TRBV27

CDR3aa: CARGEGTIYEQYF
CDR3nt: TGTGCCAGGGGGGAGGGAACGATCTACGAGCAGTACTTC
abundance: once
d_gene: TRBD2
j_gene: TRBJ2-7
v_gene: TRBV2

CDR3aa: CASSAGLSRGASETQYF
CDR3nt: TGCGCCAGCAGTGCGGGACTCTCAAGGGGGGCCTCGGAGACCCAGTACTTC
abundance: NA
d_gene: NA
j_gene: TRBJ2-5
v_gene: TRBV5-1

CDR3aa: CASSLTGSPLEQYF
CDR3nt: TGTGCCAGCAGTTTGACAGGGTCCCCCCTCGAGCAGTACTTC
abundance: NA
d_gene: TRBD1
j_gene: TRBJ2-7
v_gene: TRBV27

CDR3aa: CASSSEGQGYNEQFF
CDR3nt: TGTGCCAGCAGCTCCGAGGGACAGGGCTACAATGAGCAGTTCTTC
abundance: NA
d_gene: TRBD1
j_gene: TRBJ2-1
v_gene: TRBV7-8

CDR3aa: CASSNTSGGFHEQFF
CDR3nt: TGCGCCAGCAGTAATACTAGCGGGGGGTTCCATGAGCAGTTCTTC
abundance: few
d_gene: TRBD2
j_gene: TRBJ2-1
v_gene: TRBV10-1

CDR3aa: CASSNHYGYTF
CDR3nt: TGTGCCAGTAGTAACCACTATGGCTACACCTTC
abundance: NA
d_gene: NA
j_gene: TRBJ1-2
v_gene: TRBV19

CDR3aa: CATTYGTSGELFF
CDR3nt: TGTGCCACTACCTACGGGACTTCCGGGGAGCTGTTTTTT
abundance: NA
d_gene: NA
j_gene: TRBJ2-2
v_gene: TRBV19

CDR3aa: CASSGMEGAASGNTDTQYF
CDR3nt: TGTGCCAGCAGTGGGATGGAGGGGGCGGCTAGCGGGAACACAGATACGCAGTATTTT
abundance: NA
d_gene: TRBD2
j_gene: TRBJ2-3
v_gene: TRBV6-4

CDR3aa: CASSSQGGEQYF
CDR3nt: TGTGCCAGCAGCTCCCAGGGGGGAGAGCAGTACTTC
abundance: NA
d_gene: NA
j_gene: TRBJ2-7
v_gene: TRBV9

CDR3aa: CASSGDINTGELFF
CDR3nt: TGTGCCAGCAGCGGTGACATCAACACCGGGGAGCTGTTTTTT
abundance: NA
d_gene: NA
j_gene: TRBJ2-2
v_gene: TRBV9

CDR3aa: CASSQEPDSSYNEQFF
CDR3nt: TGCGCCAGCAGCCAAGAGCCTGATAGCTCCTACAATGAGCAGTTCTTC
abundance: once
d_gene: NA
j_gene: TRBJ2-1
v_gene: TRBV4-3

CDR3aa: CASSLTGGATTEAFF
CDR3nt: TGTGCCAGCAGCCTGACAGGGGGCGCTACCACTGAAGCTTTCTTT
abundance: NA
d_gene: TRBD1
j_gene: TRBJ1-1
v_gene: TRBV7-6

CDR3aa: CASRRRGEETQYF
CDR3nt: TGTGCCAGCAGAAGACGGGGAGAAGAGACCCAGTACTTC
abundance: NA
d_gene: NA
j_gene: TRBJ2-5
v_gene: TRBV9

CDR3aa: CASSVEGIGTEAFF
CDR3nt: TGTGCCAGCAGCGTAGAAGGGATAGGCACTGAAGCTTTCTTT
abundance: NA
d_gene: NA
j_gene: TRBJ1-1
v_gene: TRBV9

CDR3aa: CASSLPGAGYEQYF
CDR3nt: TGTGCCAGCTCACTGCCTGGGGCCGGCTACGAGCAGTACTTC
abundance: NA
d_gene: NA
j_gene: TRBJ2-7
v_gene: TRBV18

CDR3aa: CASSNSQYQPQHF
CDR3nt: TGTGCCAGCAGCAACAGTCAGTATCAGCCCCAGCATTTT
abundance: NA
d_gene: NA
j_gene: TRBJ1-5
v_gene: TRBV11-2

CDR3aa: CASLGGFGGYTF
CDR3nt: TGTGCCAGCCTCGGGGGCTTCGGAGGCTACACCTTC
abundance: NA
d_gene: NA
j_gene: TRBJ1-2
v_gene: TRBV6-5

CDR3aa: CASTLLQGTSYEQYF
CDR3nt: TGTGCCAGCACCCTTCTACAGGGCACCTCCTACGAGCAGTACTTC
abundance: NA
d_gene: NA
j_gene: TRBJ2-7
v_gene: TRBV28

CDR3aa: CASSGRNYGYTF
CDR3nt: TGCGCCAGCAGCGGACGTAACTATGGCTACACCTTC
abundance: NA
d_gene: NA
j_gene: TRBJ1-2
v_gene: TRBV5-1

CDR3aa: CASTATRGQETQYF
CDR3nt: TGTGCCAGCACTGCGACCCGTGGGCAAGAGACCCAGTACTTC
abundance: NA
d_gene: NA
j_gene: TRBJ2-5
v_gene: TRBV5-4